This T cell receptor (beta chain) was sequenced during a study of CD8 T cells in ankylosing spondylitis. Overall study results and limits: Seemingly characteristic of ankylosing spondylitis blood was a TCR beta motif consisting of under 10 highly homologous variants.

The CDR3 has 16 amino acids. The V end was cut by 2 bases, the J end by 0 bases, with 8 bases between. Germline lookup yields CDR1 MNHEY and CDR2 SVGAGI. MiXCR was run by TCRdb on the 5' RACE reads, yielding one entry per CDR3 protein. Of fewer than 650,000 distinct CDR3 sequences in the sample, 10% to 15% were seen once. This clonotype turned up a few times. Its target is not known. The chain has TRBV6-5 and TRBJ2-6, with no clear D. This receptor was identified in a male donor with ankylosing spondylitis. The sample comprised blood, either unsorted or a sorted T cell fraction (not recorded which). The CDR3 bases are TGTGCCAGCAGTTACGACGGTAGCTCTGGGGCCAACGTCCTGACTTTC. As protein: CASSYDGSSGANVLTF.